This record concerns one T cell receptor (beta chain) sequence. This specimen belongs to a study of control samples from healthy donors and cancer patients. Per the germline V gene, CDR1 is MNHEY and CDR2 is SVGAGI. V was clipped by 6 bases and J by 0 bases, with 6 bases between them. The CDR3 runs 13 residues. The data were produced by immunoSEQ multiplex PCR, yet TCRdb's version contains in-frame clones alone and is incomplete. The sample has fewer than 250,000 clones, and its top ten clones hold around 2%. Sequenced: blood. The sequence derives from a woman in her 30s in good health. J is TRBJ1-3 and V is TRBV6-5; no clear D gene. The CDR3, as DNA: TGTGCCAGCAGACGGGCCTCTGGAAACACCATATATTTT. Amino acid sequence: CASRRASGNTIYF.